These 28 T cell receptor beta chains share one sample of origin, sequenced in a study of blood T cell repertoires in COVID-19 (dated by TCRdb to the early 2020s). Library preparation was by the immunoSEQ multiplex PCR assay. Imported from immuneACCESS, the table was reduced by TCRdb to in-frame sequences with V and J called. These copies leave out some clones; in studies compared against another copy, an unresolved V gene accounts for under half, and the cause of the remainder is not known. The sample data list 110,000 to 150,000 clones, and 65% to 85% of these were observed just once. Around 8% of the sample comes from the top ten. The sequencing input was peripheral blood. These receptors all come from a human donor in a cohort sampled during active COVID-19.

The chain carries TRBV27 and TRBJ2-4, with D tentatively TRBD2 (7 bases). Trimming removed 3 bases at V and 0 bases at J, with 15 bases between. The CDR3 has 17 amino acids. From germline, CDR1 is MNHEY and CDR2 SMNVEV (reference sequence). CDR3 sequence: CASSFRGAQLAKNIQYF. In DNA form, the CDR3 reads TGTGCCAGCAGTTTCCGGGGGGCCCAGCTAGCCAAAAACATTCAGTACTTC.

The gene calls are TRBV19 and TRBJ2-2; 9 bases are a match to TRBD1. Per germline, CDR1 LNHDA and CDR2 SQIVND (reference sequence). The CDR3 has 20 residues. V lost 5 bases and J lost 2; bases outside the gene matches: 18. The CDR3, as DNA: TGTGCCAGTAGTGCATACGGGGCGAACAGGGGGCGACTAAACACCGGGGAGCTGTTTTTT. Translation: CASSAYGANRGRLNTGELFF. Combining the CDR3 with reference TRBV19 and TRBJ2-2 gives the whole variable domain DGGITQSPKYLFRKEGQNVTLSCEQNLNHDAMYWYRQDPGQGLRLIYYSQIVNDFQKGDIAEGYSVSREKKESFPLTVTSAQKNPTAFYLCASSAYGANRGRLNTGELFFGEGSRLTVL.

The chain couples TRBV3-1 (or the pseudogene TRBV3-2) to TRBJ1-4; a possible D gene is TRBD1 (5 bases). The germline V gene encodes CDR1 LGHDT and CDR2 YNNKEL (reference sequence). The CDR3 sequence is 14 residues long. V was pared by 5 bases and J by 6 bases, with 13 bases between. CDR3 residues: CASSARRGHEKLFF. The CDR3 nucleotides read TGTGCCAGCAGCGCCAGGAGGGGTCATGAAAAACTGTTTTTT.

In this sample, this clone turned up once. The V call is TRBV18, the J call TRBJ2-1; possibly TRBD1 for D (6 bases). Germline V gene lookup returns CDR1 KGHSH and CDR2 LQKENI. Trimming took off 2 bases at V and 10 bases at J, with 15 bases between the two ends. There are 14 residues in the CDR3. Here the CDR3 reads CASSPSAGTNEQFF. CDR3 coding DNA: TGTGCCAGCTCACCATCGGCAGGGACAAACGAGCAGTTCTTC.

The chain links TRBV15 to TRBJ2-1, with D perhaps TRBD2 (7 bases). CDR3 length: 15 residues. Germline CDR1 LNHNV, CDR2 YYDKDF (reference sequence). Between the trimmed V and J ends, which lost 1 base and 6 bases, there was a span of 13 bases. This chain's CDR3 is CATSRVGGPFNEQFF. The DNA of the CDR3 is TGTGCCACCAGCAGAGTGGGGGGGCCTTTCAATGAGCAGTTCTTC. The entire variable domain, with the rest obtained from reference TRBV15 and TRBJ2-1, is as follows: DAMVIQNPRYQVTQFGKPVTLSCSQTLNHNVMYWYQQKSSQAPKLLFHYYDKDFNNEADTPDNFQSRRPNTSFCFLDIRSPGLGDTAMYLCATSRVGGPFNEQFFGPGTRLTVL.

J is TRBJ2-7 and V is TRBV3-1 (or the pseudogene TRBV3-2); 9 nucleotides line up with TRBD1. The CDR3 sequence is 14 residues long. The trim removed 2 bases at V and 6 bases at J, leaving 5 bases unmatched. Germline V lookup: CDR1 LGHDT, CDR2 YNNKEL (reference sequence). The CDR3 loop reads CASSQPGTGIEQYF. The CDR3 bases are TGTGCCAGCAGCCAACCCGGGACAGGGATCGAGCAGTACTTC.

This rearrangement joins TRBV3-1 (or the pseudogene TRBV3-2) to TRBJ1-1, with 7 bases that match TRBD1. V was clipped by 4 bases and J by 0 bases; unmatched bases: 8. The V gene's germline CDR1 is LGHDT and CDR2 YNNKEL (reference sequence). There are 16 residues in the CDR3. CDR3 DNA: TGTGCCAGCAGCCCAGGTGCAGGGGGGATGAACACTGAAGCTTTCTTT. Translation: CASSPGAGGMNTEAFF.

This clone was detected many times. This CDR3 is CATSPRTSGAPEQFF. In DNA form, the CDR3 reads TGTGCCACCAGCCCACGGACTAGCGGGGCACCTGAGCAGTTCTTC. The chain joins TRBV15 to TRBJ2-1; TRBD2 matches at 12 bases. The CDR3 consists of 15 residues. The ends lost 5 bases at V and 9 bases at J; junction bases unmatched: 8. CDR1 is LNHNV and CDR2 is YYDKDF in the germline V gene (reference sequence).

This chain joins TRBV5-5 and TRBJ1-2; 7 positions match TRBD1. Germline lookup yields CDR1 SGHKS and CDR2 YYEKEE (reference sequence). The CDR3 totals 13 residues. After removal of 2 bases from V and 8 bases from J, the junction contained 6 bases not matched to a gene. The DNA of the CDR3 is TGTGCCAGCAGCTTCGGGGACAGTGGAGGCTACACCTTC. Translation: CASSFGDSGGYTF.

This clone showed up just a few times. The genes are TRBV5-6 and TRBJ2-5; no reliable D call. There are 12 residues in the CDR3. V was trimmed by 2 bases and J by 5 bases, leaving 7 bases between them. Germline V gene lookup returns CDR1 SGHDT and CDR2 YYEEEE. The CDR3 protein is CASSFGEETQYF. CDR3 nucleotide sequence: TGTGCCAGCAGCTTTGGAGAGGAGACCCAGTACTTC.

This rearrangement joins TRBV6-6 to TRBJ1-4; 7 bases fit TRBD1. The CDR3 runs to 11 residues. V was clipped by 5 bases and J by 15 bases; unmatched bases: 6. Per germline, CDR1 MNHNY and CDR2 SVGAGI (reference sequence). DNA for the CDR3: TGTGCCAGCAGTGAGGACAGGAGAGTGTTTTTT. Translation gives CASSEDRRVFF.

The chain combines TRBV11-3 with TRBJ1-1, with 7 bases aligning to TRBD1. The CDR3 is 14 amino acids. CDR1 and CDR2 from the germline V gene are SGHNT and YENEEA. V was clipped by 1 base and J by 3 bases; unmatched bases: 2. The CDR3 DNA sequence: TGTGCCAGCAGCTTAGGAGACAGGGACACTGAAGCTTTCTTT. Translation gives CASSLGDRDTEAFF.

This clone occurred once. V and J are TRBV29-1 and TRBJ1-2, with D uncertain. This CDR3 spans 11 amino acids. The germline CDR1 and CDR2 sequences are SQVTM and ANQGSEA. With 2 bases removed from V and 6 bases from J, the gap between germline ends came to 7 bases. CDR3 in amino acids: CSVEFLNGYTF. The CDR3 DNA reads TGCAGCGTTGAATTTTTAAATGGCTACACCTTC.

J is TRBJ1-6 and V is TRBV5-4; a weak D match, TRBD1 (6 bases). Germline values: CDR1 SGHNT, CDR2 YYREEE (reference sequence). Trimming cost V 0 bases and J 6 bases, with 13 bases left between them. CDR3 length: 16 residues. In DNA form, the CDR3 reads TGTGCCAGCAGCTTGGCCTTGGACAGTAGTAATTCACCCCTCCACTTT. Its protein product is CASSLALDSSNSPLHF.

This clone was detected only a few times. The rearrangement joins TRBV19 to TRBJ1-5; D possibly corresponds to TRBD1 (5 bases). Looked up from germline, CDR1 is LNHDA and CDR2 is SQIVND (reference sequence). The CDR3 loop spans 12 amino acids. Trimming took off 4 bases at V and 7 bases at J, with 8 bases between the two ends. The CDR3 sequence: CASSTGGQPQHF. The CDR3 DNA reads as TGTGCCAGTAGTACCGGGGGGCAGCCCCAGCATTTT.

The CDR3 sequence is CATSRGGGGITDTQYF. CDR3 in DNA: TGTGCCACCAGCAGAGGGGGCGGGGGGATCACAGATACGCAGTATTTT. The rearrangement uses TRBV15 and TRBJ2-3; 8 bases map to TRBD2. The CDR3 covers 16 residues. J was trimmed by 2 bases and V by 1 base; bases with no gene match: 5. The germline V gene encodes CDR1 LNHNV and CDR2 YYDKDF (reference sequence).

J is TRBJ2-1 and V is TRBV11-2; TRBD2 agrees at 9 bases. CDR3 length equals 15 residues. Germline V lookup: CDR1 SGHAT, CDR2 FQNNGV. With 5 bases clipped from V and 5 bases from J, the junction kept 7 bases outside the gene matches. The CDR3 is CASSLSGGAHNEQFF. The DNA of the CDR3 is TGTGCCAGCAGCCTTAGCGGGGGCGCTCACAATGAGCAGTTCTTC. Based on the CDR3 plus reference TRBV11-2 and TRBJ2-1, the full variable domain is EAGVAQSPRYKIIEKRQSVAFWCNPISGHATLYWYQQILGQGPKLLIQFQNNGVVDDSQLPKDRFSAERLKGVDSTLKIQPAKLEDSAVYLCASSLSGGAHNEQFFGPGTRLTVL.

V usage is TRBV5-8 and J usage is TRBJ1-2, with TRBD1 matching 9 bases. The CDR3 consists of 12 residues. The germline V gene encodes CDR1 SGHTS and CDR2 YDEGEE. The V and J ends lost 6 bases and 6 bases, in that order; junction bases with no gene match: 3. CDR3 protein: CASNTGGHGYTF. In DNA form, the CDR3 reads TGTGCCAGCAATACAGGGGGCCATGGCTACACCTTC.

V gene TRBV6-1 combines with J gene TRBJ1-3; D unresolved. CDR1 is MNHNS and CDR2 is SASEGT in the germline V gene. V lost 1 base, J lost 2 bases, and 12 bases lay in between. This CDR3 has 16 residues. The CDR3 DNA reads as TGTGCCAGCAGTGAAGTAGGACTCTGGGCTGGAAACACCATATATTTT. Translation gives CASSEVGLWAGNTIYF.

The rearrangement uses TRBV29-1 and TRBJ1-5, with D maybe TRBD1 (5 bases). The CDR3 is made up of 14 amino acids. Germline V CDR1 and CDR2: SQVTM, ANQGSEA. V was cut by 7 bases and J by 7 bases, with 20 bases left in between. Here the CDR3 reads CSASLGGAGQPQHF. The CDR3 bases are TGCAGCGCCTCCCTTGGAGGGGCAGGGCAGCCCCAGCATTTT.

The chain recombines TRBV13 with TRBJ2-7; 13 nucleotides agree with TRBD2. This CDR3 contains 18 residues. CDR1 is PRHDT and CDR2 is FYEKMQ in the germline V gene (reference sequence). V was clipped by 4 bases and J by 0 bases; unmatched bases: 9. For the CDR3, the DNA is TGTGCCAGCAGCTCGGGACTAGCGGGGCCGTCAAGCTCCTACGAGCAGTACTTC. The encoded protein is CASSSGLAGPSSSYEQYF.

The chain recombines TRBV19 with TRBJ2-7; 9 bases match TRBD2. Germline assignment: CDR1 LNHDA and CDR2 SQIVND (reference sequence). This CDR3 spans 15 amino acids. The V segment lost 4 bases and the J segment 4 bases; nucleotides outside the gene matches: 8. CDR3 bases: TGTGCCAGTAGTACCCCCGGCGGGGGGGATTACGAGCAGTACTTC. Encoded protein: CASSTPGGGDYEQYF.

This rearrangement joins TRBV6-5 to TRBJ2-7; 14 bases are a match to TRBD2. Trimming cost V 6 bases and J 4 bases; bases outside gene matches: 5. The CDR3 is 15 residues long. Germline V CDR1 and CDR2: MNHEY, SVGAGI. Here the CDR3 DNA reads TGTGCCAGCAGCAGCGGACTAGCGGGGGGTTACGAGCAGTACTTC. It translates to CASSSGLAGGYEQYF.

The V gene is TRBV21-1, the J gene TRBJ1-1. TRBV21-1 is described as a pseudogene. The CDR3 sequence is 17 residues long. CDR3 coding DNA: TGTGCCAGCAGCAAAGTGAACAGGGCGGGGGAGTACACTGAAGCTTTCTTT. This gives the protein CASSKVNRAGEYTEAFF.

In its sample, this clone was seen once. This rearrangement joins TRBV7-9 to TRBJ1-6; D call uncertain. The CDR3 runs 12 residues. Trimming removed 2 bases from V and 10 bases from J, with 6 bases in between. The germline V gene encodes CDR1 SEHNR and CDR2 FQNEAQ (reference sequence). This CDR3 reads CASSLPPSPLHF. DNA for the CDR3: TGTGCCAGCAGCTTACCCCCATCACCCCTCCACTTT.

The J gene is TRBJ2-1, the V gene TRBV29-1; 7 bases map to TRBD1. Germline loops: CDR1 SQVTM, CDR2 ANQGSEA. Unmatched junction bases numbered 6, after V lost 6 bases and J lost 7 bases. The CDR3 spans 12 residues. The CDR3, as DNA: TGCAGCGTCGACCAGACAGGGAATGAGCAGTTCTTC. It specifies CSVDQTGNEQFF.

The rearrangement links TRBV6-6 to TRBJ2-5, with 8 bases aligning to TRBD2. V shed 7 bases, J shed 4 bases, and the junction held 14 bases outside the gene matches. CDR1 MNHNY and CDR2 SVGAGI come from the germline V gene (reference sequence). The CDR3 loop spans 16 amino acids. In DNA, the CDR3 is TGTGCCAGCAACGAGGGGAGGGCGGGGGGCGCAGAGACCCAGTACTTC. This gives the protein CASNEGRAGGAETQYF.

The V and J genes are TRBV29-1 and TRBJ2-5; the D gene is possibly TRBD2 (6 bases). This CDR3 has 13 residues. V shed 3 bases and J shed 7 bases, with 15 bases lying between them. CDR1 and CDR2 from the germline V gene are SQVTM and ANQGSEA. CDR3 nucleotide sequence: TGCAGCGTTGAGGGACTGAGGTCCATGACCCAGTACTTC. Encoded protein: CSVEGLRSMTQYF.